Listed below are T cell receptor beta chains from one sample, sequenced in a study of Ad26.COV2.S vaccination and SARS-CoV-2 variants. The data were produced by immunoSEQ multiplex PCR, yet TCRdb's version contains in-frame clones alone and is incomplete. Seen here are around 400,000 clones, 83% observed once, and the top ten hold nearly 7.5%. The sample here was peripheral blood, taken in a trial of Ad26.COV2.S vaccine versus placebo. These receptor sequences come from a person aged 18-60 years who received the Ad26.COV2.S COVID-19 vaccine or a placebo. Each CDR3 is given with its conserved first and last residue. Clone size is shown for a subset of rows, as once, few, many or a class of expanded clone.

j_call,clone_size,v_call,cdr3_aa
TRBJ2-1,.,TRBV5-4,CASSLGPGDNEQFF
TRBJ2-7,.,TRBV5-1,CASSLVGHNYEQYF
TRBJ2-5,once,TRBV7-9,CASSLFGGREETQYF
TRBJ1-1,once,TRBV9,CASSPVGATEAFF
TRBJ2-5,.,TRBV24-1,CATSGGGETQYF
TRBJ2-3,.,TRBV2,CASSDRQGISDTQYF
TRBJ2-7,.,TRBV9,CASSLRAAGAIYEQYF
TRBJ2-1,.,TRBV9,CASSTDLSSYNEQFF
TRBJ1-6,.,TRBV6-5,CASRTDSGSPLHF
TRBJ1-5,.,TRBV4-3,CASSRGRNQPQHF
TRBJ2-7,.,TRBV6-5,CASTSGGGSSYEQYF
TRBJ1-1,.,TRBV12-3/TRBV12-4,CASSLERAFF
TRBJ2-2,.,TRBV30,CAWIKTSLGTGELFF
TRBJ1-2,.,TRBV10-3,CAISEASDRALNYGYTF
TRBJ2-5,once,TRBV5-4,CASSLPSGDSTQYF
TRBJ2-7,.,TRBV7-9,CASSLLGRYEQYF
TRBJ2-2,.,TRBV5-4,CASSTYQTGGTGELFF
TRBJ1-2,.,TRBV18,CASSPRRGNGYTF
TRBJ1-5,.,TRBV25-1,CASSDRVQPQHF
TRBJ2-2,.,TRBV6-6,CASSYSSGGRTGELFF
TRBJ2-6,.,TRBV20-1,CSASRGANGGANVLTF
TRBJ1-5,few,TRBV30,CAWKGPTGPQHF
TRBJ2-3,.,TRBV29-1,CSVGVLAGGADTQYF
TRBJ2-3,.,TRBV5-1,CASSPTAWGTDTQYF
TRBJ2-3,.,TRBV7-2,CASSLISDTQYF
TRBJ1-5,.,TRBV10-3,CAIRDSLNQPQHF
TRBJ2-7,few,TRBV11-2,CASSLSNAVPEQYF
TRBJ2-3,.,TRBV2,CAGGQGVTDTQYF
TRBJ1-1,.,TRBV24-1,CATSDGTPNTEAFF
TRBJ2-7,.,TRBV2,CASSSYEQYF
TRBJ2-5,.,TRBV27,CASSRTGTRTQYF
TRBJ1-6,.,TRBV27,CASSFGQGNSPLHF
TRBJ2-3,.,TRBV11-2,CASSSFGNRDTDTQYF
TRBJ2-1,.,TRBV6-5,CASSYATSGSSNEQFF
TRBJ2-5,.,TRBV7-9,CASSYGQGGETQYF
TRBJ1-6,few,TRBV7-9,CASSLDNSPLHF
TRBJ2-2,once,TRBV5-6,CASSLSLNTGELFF
TRBJ2-7,.,TRBV19,CASSGRFSYEQYF
TRBJ2-7,.,TRBV5-4,CASSFQRGSYEQYF
TRBJ1-4,.,TRBV19,CASTLGRKLFF
TRBJ2-7,few,TRBV27,CASSLSGGYEQYF
TRBJ2-2,.,TRBV6-5,CASSGIAGVTGELFF
TRBJ1-2,.,TRBV9,CASSVASAGAFYGYTF
TRBJ1-3,.,TRBV6-1,CASSAWAGGLGNTIYF
TRBJ1-2,.,TRBV7-2,CASSLLGVNYGYTF
TRBJ1-4,.,TRBV4-1,CASSHPTGDLKLFF
TRBJ1-5,.,TRBV6-5,CASRLQINSNQPQHF
TRBJ2-5,.,TRBV13,CASSSDRGGETQYF
TRBJ1-1,.,TRBV7-9,CASSLQGINTEAFF
TRBJ1-5,.,TRBV4-2,CASSHGGGNQPQHF
TRBJ2-5,.,TRBV5-1,CASSFYQETQYF
TRBJ2-3,.,TRBV29-1,CSVASYTDTQYF
TRBJ2-1,.,TRBV5-5,CASPGGSGSYNEQFF
TRBJ1-2,.,TRBV5-5,CASSLWLVQSGYTF
TRBJ2-7,.,TRBV18,CASSPPLADEQYF
TRBJ1-6,few,TRBV12-5,CASGPRNSPLHF
TRBJ1-5,.,TRBV5-5,CASSLVGGDQPQHF
TRBJ2-1,.,TRBV5-1,CASSLGDLYNEQFF
TRBJ2-7,.,TRBV29-1,CSVKNNDQYF